This note documents a single TCR beta chain sequence. V dropped 9 bases and J dropped 9; count of bases not matched to a gene: 10. This CDR3 has 13 amino acids. The V gene's germline CDR1 is SGHTA and CDR2 FQGNSA. These data originate in a study of blood T cell repertoires in COVID-19. In the authors' workflow: Estimation of nucleated cell counts relied on the amplification of reference gene primers. TCRdb keeps only in-frame clones here, not all; method: immunoSEQ multiplex PCR. D and trimming were read from the DNA, whereas the V and J calls and clone size are those reported in that table. The profile covers about 240,000 clones, with 80% to 90% appearing a single time and around 2.6% taken by the ten largest. Participants spanned ages about 18 to 95 years and resided in 20 to 25 US areas.

The sequencing input was PBMCs or T cells enriched from blood (not recorded which). The receptor comes from a woman between 25 and 40 years old with acute COVID-19. The chain links TRBV7-2 to TRBJ2-1, with 8 bases that match TRBD1. In nucleotides, the CDR3 is TGTGCCAGTATACAGGGGGGATTGGGTGAGCAGTTCTTC. Residues: CASIQGGLGEQFF.